One and the same sample provided the 14 T cell receptor beta chains below, sequenced in a study of T cells after yellow fever vaccination. A single record per CDR3 protein comes from TCRdb applying MiXCR to the 5' RACE reads. The sample contains some 350,000 distinct CDR3 sequences, 4.1% of which appear only once. Sample: PBMCs, taken 5 days after the yellow fever booster vaccination. The receptors originated from a man aged 18-30 years who received the YFV17D yellow fever vaccine.

The V and J genes are TRBV6-5 and TRBJ1-2; D might be TRBD1 (6 bases). CDR1 is MNHEY, CDR2 SVGAGI, per germline. There are 17 residues in the CDR3. Trimming pared 1 base from V and 4 bases from J, leaving 19 bases between. The CDR3 is CASSYYPRTGGSYGYTF. The CDR3 bases are TGTGCCAGCAGTTACTATCCTCGGACGGGGGGCTCCTATGGCTACACCTTC.

This clonotype was detected only a few times. J is TRBJ1-5 and V is TRBV29-1; no definite D call. This CDR3 region has 16 residues. V dropped 6 bases and J dropped 1 base, with 19 bases sitting between them. CDR1 is SQVTM and CDR2 is ANQGSEA in the germline V gene. CDR3 sequence (DNA): TGCAGCGTCGCCGTTGGACGGATAGGGAGCAATCAGCCCCAGCATTTT. It specifies CSVAVGRIGSNQPQHF. Combining the CDR3 with reference TRBV29-1 and TRBJ1-5 gives the whole variable domain SAVISQKPSRDICQRGTSLTIQCQVDSQVTMMFWYRQQPGQSLTLIATANQGSEATYESGFVIDKFPISRPNLTFSTLTVSNMSPEDSSIYLCSVAVGRIGSNQPQHFGDGTRLSIL.

This sequence joins TRBV5-5 and TRBJ1-5; TRBD1 matches at 7 bases. CDR3 length equals 13 residues. J was trimmed by 5 bases and V by 1 base; bases with no gene match: 0. The germline V gene has CDR1 SGHKS and CDR2 YYEKEE (reference sequence). CDR3 coding DNA: TGTGCCAGCAGCTTGAGGGGGCATCAGCCCCAGCATTTT. It yields the protein CASSLRGHQPQHF.

The chain carries TRBV6-6 and TRBJ2-1, with 7 bases that match TRBD2. Trimming removed 8 bases from V and 5 bases from J; junction bases left unmatched: 3. Looked up from germline, CDR1 is MNHNY and CDR2 is SVGAGI (reference sequence). The CDR3 extends over 12 amino acids. The CDR3 loop reads CASGTTHNEQFF. The CDR3 nucleotides read TGTGCCAGCGGGACTACTCACAATGAGCAGTTCTTC.

This chain joins TRBV6-5 and TRBJ1-3; unclear D gene. The CDR3 runs 16 residues. Germline CDR1 reads MNHEY; CDR2 reads SVGAGI. Trimming shortened V by 0 bases and J by 2 bases, and 11 bases separated the two germline ends. CDR3 residues: CASSYSIPAAGNTIYF. CDR3 in DNA: TGTGCCAGCAGTTACTCGATACCTGCTGCTGGAAACACCATATATTTT.

This clonotype was seen a few times. The chain carries TRBV5-6 and TRBJ2-7, with 13 bases fitting TRBD2. Germline V lookup: CDR1 SGHDT, CDR2 YYEEEE. The CDR3 has 17 amino acids. The junction had 8 bases not matched to a gene; V was cut back by 3 bases and J by 2 bases. The CDR3: CASSYRGLAGATYEQYV. CDR3 nucleotides: TGTGCCAGCAGCTACCGCGGACTAGCGGGGGCAACCTACGAGCAGTACGTC.

This clonotype came up many times. The chain combines TRBV28 with TRBJ2-1; 9 bases align to TRBD2. Germline values: CDR1 MDHEN, CDR2 SYDVKM. V shed 2 bases, J shed 5 bases, and the junction held 10 bases outside the gene matches. The CDR3 consists of 17 residues. Written as DNA, the CDR3 is TGTGCCAGCAGTTTAGAGCGGGGGGCTCCCTTCAACAATGAGCAGTTCTTC. Translating it yields CASSLERGAPFNNEQFF.

This clonotype was seen repeatedly, ten times or more. The rearrangement links TRBV20-1 to TRBJ2-1; tentatively, D is TRBD1 or TRBD2 (5 bases each). The CDR3 contains 13 residues. The germline gives CDR1 DFQATT, CDR2 SNEGSKA (reference sequence). CDR3 coding DNA: TGCAGCGCTCCCGGGACCCCGTTGGATGAGCAGTTCTTC. As protein: CSAPGTPLDEQFF.

V gene TRBV2 combines with J gene TRBJ1-4, with TRBD1 as a possible D gene (6 bases). V was trimmed by 8 bases and J by 8 bases, leaving 18 bases between them. The CDR3 is made up of 14 amino acids. Germline V lookup: CDR1 SNHLY, CDR2 FYNNEI. The CDR3 nucleotides are TGTGCCAGCCGAGGAGGGGGAGGTGAAGAAAAACTGTTTTTT. It codes for CASRGGGGEEKLFF.

This clonotype occurred a few times. The chain carries TRBV4-1 and TRBJ1-2; 7 positions match TRBD1. Germline V CDR1 and CDR2: MGHRA, YSYEKL. Unmatched junction bases numbered 8, after V lost 3 bases and J lost 4 bases. The CDR3 totals 15 residues. As DNA, the CDR3 is TGCGCCAGCAGCCAGGGGACAGCCTACCTCTATGGCTACACCTTC. It specifies CASSQGTAYLYGYTF.

The V and J genes are TRBV7-2 and TRBJ2-1; 10 bases match TRBD2. Unmatched junction bases numbered 6, after V lost 2 bases and J lost 8 bases. The CDR3 runs 15 residues. Per the germline V gene, CDR1 is SGHTA and CDR2 is FQGNSA. CDR3 bases: TGTGCCAGCAGCTTACAAGCGGGGGGGCGGCATGAGCAGTTCTTC. It translates to CASSLQAGGRHEQFF.

This clonotype was counted a few times. This sequence joins TRBV2 and TRBJ2-4; D perhaps matches TRBD1 (5 bases). CDR1 and CDR2 from the germline V gene are SNHLY and FYNNEI. The CDR3 has 14 residues. V was clipped by 5 bases and J by 6 bases, with 14 bases between them. CDR3 in amino acids: CASSFSQGPNIQYF. For the CDR3, the DNA is TGTGCCAGCAGTTTCAGCCAGGGTCCAAACATTCAGTACTTC.

This clonotype was found many times. This chain links TRBV5-1 with TRBJ1-1; 7 bases fit TRBD1. Germline loops: CDR1 SGHRS, CDR2 YFSETQ. This CDR3 has 14 amino acids. The trim removed 4 bases at V and 5 bases at J, leaving 8 bases unmatched. CDR3: CASSPNRGGTEAFF. The CDR3 nucleotides read TGCGCCAGCAGCCCTAACAGGGGAGGAACTGAAGCTTTCTTT.

This sequence joins TRBV15 and TRBJ1-1, with D possibly TRBD1 on 5 matching bases. There are 12 residues in the CDR3. Germline V gene data show CDR1 as LNHNV and CDR2 as YYDKDF (reference sequence). Trimming removed 5 bases at V and 11 bases at J, with 15 bases between. The CDR3 DNA follows: TGTGCCACCAGCTGGGGGAAGGATGCGGCTTTCTTT. Protein sequence: CATSWGKDAAFF.